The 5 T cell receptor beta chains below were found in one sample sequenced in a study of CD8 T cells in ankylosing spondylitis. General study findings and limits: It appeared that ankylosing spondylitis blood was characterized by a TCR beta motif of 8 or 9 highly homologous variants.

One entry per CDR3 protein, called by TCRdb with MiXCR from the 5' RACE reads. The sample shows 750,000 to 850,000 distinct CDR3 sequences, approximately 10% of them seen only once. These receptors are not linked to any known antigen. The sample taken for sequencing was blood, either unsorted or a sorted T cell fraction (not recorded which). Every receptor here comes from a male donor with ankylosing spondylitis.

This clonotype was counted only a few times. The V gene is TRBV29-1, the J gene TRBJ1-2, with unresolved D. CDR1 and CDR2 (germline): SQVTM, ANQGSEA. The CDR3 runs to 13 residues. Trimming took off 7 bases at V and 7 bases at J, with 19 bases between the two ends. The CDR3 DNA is TGCAGCGCCGACCAGGTAGCAGGAGGTGGCTACACCTTC. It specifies CSADQVAGGGYTF.

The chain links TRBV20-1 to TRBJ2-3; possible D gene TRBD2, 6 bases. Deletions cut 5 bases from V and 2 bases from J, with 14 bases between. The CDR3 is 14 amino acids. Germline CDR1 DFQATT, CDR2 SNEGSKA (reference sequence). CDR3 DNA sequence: TGCAGTGCTCCGCGGGACGGAGCCACAGATACGCAGTATTTT. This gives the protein CSAPRDGATDTQYF.

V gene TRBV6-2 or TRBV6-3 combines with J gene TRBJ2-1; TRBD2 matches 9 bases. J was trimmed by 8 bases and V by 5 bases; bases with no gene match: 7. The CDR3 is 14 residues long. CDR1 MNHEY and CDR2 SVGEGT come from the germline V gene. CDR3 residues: CASSMAGGRDEQFF. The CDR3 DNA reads TGTGCCAGCAGTATGGCGGGGGGGAGGGATGAGCAGTTCTTC.

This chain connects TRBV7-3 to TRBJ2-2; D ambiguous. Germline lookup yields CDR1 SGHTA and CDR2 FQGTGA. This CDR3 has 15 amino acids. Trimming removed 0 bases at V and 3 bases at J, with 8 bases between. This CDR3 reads CASSLTGADTGELFF. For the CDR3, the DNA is TGTGCCAGCAGCTTAACGGGCGCGGACACCGGGGAGCTGTTTTTT. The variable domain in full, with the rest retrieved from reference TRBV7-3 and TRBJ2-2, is GAGVSQTPSNKVTEKGKYVELRCDPISGHTALYWYRQSLGQGPEFLIYFQGTGAADDSGLPNDRFFAVRPEGSVSTLKIQRTERGDSAVYLCASSLTGADTGELFFGEGSRLTVL.

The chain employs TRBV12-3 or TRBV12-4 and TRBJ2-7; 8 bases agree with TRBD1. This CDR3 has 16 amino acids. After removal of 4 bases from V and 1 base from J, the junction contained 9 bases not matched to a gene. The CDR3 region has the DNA TGTGCCAGCAGTTGGTCAGGGGGCCCGAAATCCTACGAGCAGTACTTC. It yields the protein CASSWSGGPKSYEQYF.